This T cell receptor (beta chain) appears in the sequencing data of a study of cytomegalovirus exposure and HLA in healthy donors. The overall study: Some 85 million unique TCRs from HLA-typed donors were held in an early data release. Study outcomes and limitations: A later analysis associated 16,000 or so TCR beta sequences with HLA alleles at a 0.05 false discovery rate. Rare sequences made up most TCRs, while some public TCRs were found in many donors.

J was trimmed by 8 bases and V by 8 bases; bases with no gene match: 6. CDR3 length equals 11 residues. Germline-derived CDR1 and CDR2 are SGHDT and YYEEEE. Comment on this clone: What it recognizes is unknown.

The primer mix had 60 Vbeta and 13 Jbeta primers. Only in-frame clones appear in the TCRdb table, and some are missing; sequencing was by immunoSEQ multiplex PCR. The repertoire holds a few hundred thousand clones, about nine tenths seen once, with about 1.8% in the top ten. This chain joins TRBV5-6 and TRBJ1-2; TRBD1 agrees at 7 bases. The sequence was collected from a girl aged 2-10 years in good health and CMV-seronegative. Sequenced: PBMCs. As DNA, the CDR3 is TGTGCCAGTGCACAGGGGTACGGCTACACCTTC. Protein: CASAQGYGYTF.